The next 10 T cell receptor beta chains were all read from a single sample in a study of post-analysis software for immune sequencing data. Study-wide points: The five TRBV segments detected at higher frequency in patients than in controls included TRBV5-6, TRBV5-1 and TRBV20-1.

No antigen has been identified for these receptors. cDNA libraries for TCR beta contained unique molecular identifiers. One entry per CDR3 protein results from TCRdb running MiXCR on the PCR reads. The sample carries hundreds of thousands of distinct CDR3 sequences, about 60% recorded once. The sample consisted of blood. Receptor source: a girl aged 2 to 9 with multiple sclerosis.

J is TRBJ1-5 and V is TRBV6-1; the D is unclear. V was cut by 0 bases and J by 2 bases, with 8 bases left in between. From germline, CDR1 is MNHNS and CDR2 SASEGT. The CDR3 spans 15 residues. CDR3 bases: TGTGCCAGCAGTGAAGCAGGTGGGGGCAATCAGCCCCAGCATTTT. Translated: CASSEAGGGNQPQHF.

The chain combines TRBV21-1 with TRBJ1-1; no check of the table's D call, TRBD1, against the DNA was made. TRBV21-1 is an annotated pseudogene. The CDR3 consists of 13 residues. In DNA form, the CDR3 reads TGTGCCAGCAGCCTCAGGCGGCGTTCTGAAGCTTTCTTT. Translating gives CASSLRRRSEAFF.

This chain uses TRBV27 with TRBJ2-3; D is ambiguous. The CDR3 contains 14 residues. V was cut by 10 bases and J by 3 bases, with 17 bases left in between. Germline CDR1 is MNHEY and CDR2 is SMNVEV (reference sequence). The CDR3 region is CANNYLGSTDTQYF. As DNA, the CDR3 is TGTGCCAACAACTATTTGGGTTCGACAGATACGCAGTATTTT.

This clonotype was detected a few times. This rearrangement joins TRBV20-1 to TRBJ2-1; D is undetermined. Germline V gives CDR1 DFQATT, CDR2 SNEGSKA (reference sequence). The CDR3 runs 13 residues. V was cut by 3 bases and J by 0 bases, with 6 bases left in between. Here the CDR3 reads CSARPSSYNEQFF. The CDR3 DNA reads TGCAGTGCTAGGCCGAGCTCCTACAATGAGCAGTTCTTC.

The chain links TRBV29-1 to TRBJ1-1; D is uncertain. The CDR3 totals 12 residues. Trimming cost V 6 bases and J 4 bases, with 12 bases left between them. From germline, CDR1 is SQVTM and CDR2 ANQGSEA. The CDR3 loop is CSVAGRGTEAFF. The CDR3 nucleotides are TGCAGCGTAGCAGGACGGGGCACTGAAGCTTTCTTT.

V gene TRBV29-1 combines with J gene TRBJ2-1; 11 bases agree with TRBD2. Losses at the gene ends were 4 bases for V and 10 bases for J; bases not matched to a gene: 9. This CDR3 region has 14 residues. CDR1 and CDR2 from the germline V gene are SQVTM and ANQGSEA. The CDR3 region is CSVGGSGGAGEQFF. The CDR3 DNA reads as TGCAGCGTTGGGGGTAGCGGGGGGGCAGGCGAGCAGTTCTTC.

The rearrangement joins TRBV3-1 to TRBJ2-1; 8 bases line up with TRBD2. This CDR3 comprises 15 residues. The germline V gene has CDR1 LGHDT and CDR2 YNNKEL (reference sequence). V lost 3 bases to trimming and J lost 5 bases; unmatched junction nucleotides: 6. The CDR3 DNA is TGTGCCAGCAGCCAGACCGGGACTAGACACAATGAGCAGTTCTTC. It translates to CASSQTGTRHNEQFF.

This clonotype was picked up a small number of times. This chain links TRBV12-3 or TRBV12-4 with TRBJ1-6; D unresolved. The ends were cut back, 5 bases at V and 10 bases at J, with 21 bases in the middle. The CDR3 has 16 amino acids. CDR3 sequence reads: CASSPQGWREDSPLHF. The CDR3, as DNA: TGTGCCAGCAGTCCCCAAGGATGGAGGGAGGACTCACCCCTCCACTTT.

This clonotype was counted a few times. The chain has TRBV29-1 and TRBJ1-3; D is possibly TRBD1 (6 bases). Per germline, CDR1 SQVTM and CDR2 ANQGSEA. The length of the CDR3 is 13 residues. V dropped 6 bases and J dropped 0 bases, with 9 bases sitting between them. CDR3 bases: TGCAGCGTCGGGACATACTCTGGAAACACCATATATTTT. It specifies CSVGTYSGNTIYF.

The V and J genes are TRBV10-3 and TRBJ2-1, with 7 bases lining up with TRBD2. Per germline, CDR1 ENHRY and CDR2 SYGVKD. The CDR3 length is 13 residues. V shed 8 bases, J shed 7 bases, and the junction held 8 bases outside the gene matches. CDR3 coding DNA: TGTGCCATCGATGGGGGAGGGTCAAATGAGCAGTTCTTC. Its translation is CAIDGGGSNEQFF.